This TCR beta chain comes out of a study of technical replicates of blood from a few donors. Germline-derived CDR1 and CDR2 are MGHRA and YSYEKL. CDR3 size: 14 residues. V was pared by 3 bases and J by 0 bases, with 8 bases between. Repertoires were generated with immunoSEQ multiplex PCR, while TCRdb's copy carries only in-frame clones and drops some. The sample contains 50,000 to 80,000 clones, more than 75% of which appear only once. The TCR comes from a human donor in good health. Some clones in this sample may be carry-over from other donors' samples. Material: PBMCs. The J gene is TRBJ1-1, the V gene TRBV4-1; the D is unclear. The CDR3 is CASSQNSMNTEAFF. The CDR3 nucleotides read TGCGCCAGCAGCCAGAACAGTATGAACACTGAAGCTTTCTTT.